Listed here are 30 T cell receptor beta chains from one sample, sequenced in a study of beta chain features in type 1 diabetes. Every isolated RNA sample was fully reverse transcribed, so sequencing captured expressed TCRB transcripts. TCRdb's copy holds only in-frame clones and misses some; the assay was immunoSEQ multiplex PCR. This table has around 500,000 clones, roughly 10% appearing once. Sequencing used naive CD4+ T cells from blood. The receptors were sampled from a woman under 30 in good health.

The chain recombines TRBV28 with TRBJ1-6; TRBD1 agrees at 7 bases. This CDR3 region has 12 residues. CDR1 is MDHEN, CDR2 SYDVKM, per germline. J lost 7 bases, V lost 11 bases, and 5 bases had no gene match. The CDR3 reads CAGGQLNSPLHF. CDR3 nucleotides: TGTGCCGGGGGACAGCTAAATTCACCCCTCCACTTT.

On this clone: The sample carries other DNA sequences with the same CDR3. The CDR3 loop reads CSATGNEQFF. The CDR3 DNA reads TGCAGTGCTACAGGGAATGAGCAGTTCTTC. This rearrangement joins TRBV20-1 to TRBJ2-1; possibly TRBD1 for D (5 bases). The length of the CDR3 is 10 residues. Per the germline V gene, CDR1 is DFQATT and CDR2 is SNEGSKA (reference sequence). Trimming pared 4 bases from V and 7 bases from J, leaving 5 bases between.

The J gene is TRBJ1-4, the V gene TRBV29-1, with D perhaps TRBD1 (5 bases). The germline V gene encodes CDR1 SQVTM and CDR2 ANQGSEA. This CDR3 is built from 12 residues. The V end was cut by 6 bases, the J end by 8 bases, with 13 bases between. The CDR3 sequence is CSVSRDLEKLFF. For the CDR3, the DNA is TGCAGCGTCAGCAGGGATCTGGAAAAACTGTTTTTT. The full variable domain, rest sourced from reference TRBV29-1 and TRBJ1-4, is SAVISQKPSRDICQRGTSLTIQCQVDSQVTMMFWYRQQPGQSLTLIATANQGSEATYESGFVIDKFPISRPNLTFSTLTVSNMSPEDSSIYLCSVSRDLEKLFFGSGTQLSVL.

The sample holds a few counts of this clone. The chain employs TRBV5-4 and TRBJ2-3; 8 bases line up with TRBD1. V dropped 4 bases and J dropped 0; count of bases not matched to a gene: 13. The CDR3 runs to 18 residues. Looked up from germline, CDR1 is SGHNT and CDR2 is YYREEE (reference sequence). The CDR3 sequence: CASSQPGTGAYSTDTQYF. The CDR3 coding sequence is TGTGCCAGCAGCCAACCGGGGACAGGAGCTTATAGCACAGATACGCAGTATTTT.

The V and J genes are TRBV7-9 and TRBJ2-3; D is undetermined. The CDR3 spans 14 residues. The ends were cut back, 9 bases at V and 3 bases at J, with 16 bases in the middle. The germline CDR1 and CDR2 sequences are SEHNR and FQNEAQ (reference sequence). CDR3 loop: CASTTRNVTDTQYF. The CDR3 DNA reads as TGTGCCAGTACAACGCGGAATGTTACAGATACGCAGTATTTT.

The table lists this clone with a few counts. The V call is TRBV7-9, the J call TRBJ2-1; TRBD2 matches at 13 bases. This CDR3 is 16 amino acids long. Germline V gene data show CDR1 as SEHNR and CDR2 as FQNEAQ (reference sequence). Trimming cost V 4 bases and J 5 bases; bases outside gene matches: 5. The CDR3 loop reads CASSSLLAGGDNEQFF. CDR3 coding DNA: TGTGCCAGCAGCTCCCTACTAGCGGGAGGGGACAATGAGCAGTTCTTC.

The chain couples TRBV30 to TRBJ1-5; D not certain. The CDR3 has 13 residues. The V gene's germline CDR1 is GTSNPN and CDR2 SVGIG (reference sequence). V lost 1 base and J lost 0, with 4 bases in between. DNA of the CDR3: TGTGCCTGGAGTGGGCTTAGCAATCAGCCCCAGCATTTT. Protein sequence: CAWSGLSNQPQHF.

The V gene is TRBV7-2, the J gene TRBJ2-3, with 8 bases that match TRBD1. Germline V gene lookup returns CDR1 SGHTA and CDR2 FQGNSA. The CDR3 runs to 16 residues. V dropped 5 bases and J dropped 0; count of bases not matched to a gene: 7. The CDR3 nucleotides are TGTGCCAGCAGCCCAGGACAGGGAACTAGCACAGATACGCAGTATTTT. This sequence encodes CASSPGQGTSTDTQYF.

This clone occurred a few times. V is TRBV6-1 and J is TRBJ1-2, with D perhaps TRBD1 (5 bases). Trimming removed 10 bases at V and 10 bases at J, with 22 bases between. Germline assignment: CDR1 MNHNS and CDR2 SASEGT. CDR3 length: 13 residues. The CDR3 here is CATTIPGTLVYTF. Written as DNA, the CDR3 is TGTGCCACCACTATTCCCGGGACCCTGGTCTACACCTTC.

A few counts support this clone. As DNA, the CDR3 is TGTGCCAGCAGCTCCACCGGGACTTCTAGCAATCAGCCCCAGCATTTT. Translated, it gives CASSSTGTSSNQPQHF. The V call is TRBV7-2, the J call TRBJ1-5; D is perhaps TRBD1 (5 bases). The CDR3 runs 16 residues. With 4 bases removed from V and 0 bases from J, the gap between germline ends came to 13 bases. Looked up from germline, CDR1 is SGHTA and CDR2 is FQGNSA.

This clone was picked up a small number of times. The chain joins TRBV9 to TRBJ2-4, with a possible D match to TRBD2 (6 bases). The V end lost 0 bases, the J end lost 5 bases, and 12 bases lay between the germline ends. The CDR3 covers 15 residues. CDR1 and CDR2 (germline): SGDLS, YYNGEE. Written as DNA, the CDR3 is TGTGCCAGCAGCGTAGGATGGGGGGACCAAAACATTCAGTACTTC. Translating gives CASSVGWGDQNIQYF. Looking up the rest from reference TRBV9 and TRBJ2-4 gives the full variable domain: DSGVTQTPKHLITATGQRVTLRCSPRSGDLSVYWYQQSLDQGLQFLIQYYNGEERAKGNILERFSAQQFPDLHSELNLSSLELGDSALYFCASSVGWGDQNIQYFGAGTRLSVL.

V usage is TRBV7-9 and J usage is TRBJ2-2; no clear D gene. Germline assignment: CDR1 SEHNR and CDR2 FQNEAQ (reference sequence). This CDR3 is built from 14 residues. V gave up 2 bases and J gave up 4 bases, with 8 bases separating them. CDR3 residues: CASSLISVTGELFF. DNA of the CDR3: TGTGCCAGCAGCTTAATATCGGTCACCGGGGAGCTGTTTTTT. The whole variable domain, filled in from reference TRBV7-9 and TRBJ2-2, reads DTGVSQNPRHKITKRGQNVTFRCDPISEHNRLYWYRQTLGQGPEFLTYFQNEAQLEKSRLLSDRFSAERPKGSFSTLEIQRTEQGDSAMYLCASSLISVTGELFFGEGSRLTVL.

This clone was detected a few times. This chain uses TRBV20-1 with TRBJ1-1, with 7 bases aligning to TRBD1. Germline CDR1 DFQATT, CDR2 SNEGSKA (reference sequence). This CDR3 spans 11 amino acids. Trimming at V came to 5 bases and at J to 5 bases, leaving 2 bases not matched to a gene. The chain's CDR3 is CSAQGGTEAFF. For the CDR3, the DNA is TGCAGTGCTCAGGGGGGGACTGAAGCTTTCTTT.

The J gene is TRBJ1-1, the V gene TRBV15; the match to TRBD1 covers 7 bases. The junction had 4 bases not matched to a gene; V was cut back by 1 base and J by 2 bases. Germline CDR1 LNHNV, CDR2 YYDKDF (reference sequence). There are 15 residues in the CDR3. CDR3: CATSRAGGDNTEAFF. In DNA, the CDR3 is TGTGCCACCAGCAGAGCAGGGGGAGATAACACTGAAGCTTTCTTT.

This sequence joins TRBV5-1 and TRBJ2-5, with 7 nucleotides matching TRBD1. This CDR3 has 15 residues. CDR1 SGHRS and CDR2 YFSETQ come from the germline V gene. With V trimmed by 4 bases and J by 5 bases, 11 bases remained unmatched. The CDR3 DNA sequence: TGCGCCAGCAGCGTCACAGGGGAGAGATATGAGACCCAGTACTTC. Translated: CASSVTGERYETQYF.

The chain carries TRBV10-3 and TRBJ2-5, with 10 bases lining up with TRBD1. The V and J ends lost 0 bases and 3 bases, in that order; junction bases with no gene match: 4. There are 16 residues in the CDR3. The V gene's germline CDR1 is ENHRY and CDR2 SYGVKD. CDR3 nucleotides: TGTGCCATCAGTGAGTCCACTGGACAGGGGGAAGAGACCCAGTACTTC. Residues: CAISESTGQGEETQYF.

This clone has just a few counts. This chain's CDR3 is CAISESNRGREQFF. In DNA form, the CDR3 reads TGTGCCATCAGTGAGTCGAACAGGGGACGGGAGCAGTTCTTC. This chain joins TRBV10-3 and TRBJ2-1, with 7 nucleotides matching TRBD1. With 0 bases clipped from V and 10 bases from J, the junction kept 6 bases outside the gene matches. Germline V CDR1 and CDR2: ENHRY, SYGVKD. The CDR3 spans 14 residues.

The chain employs TRBV18 and TRBJ2-1; 7 nucleotides agree with TRBD2. V dropped 3 bases and J dropped 5; count of bases not matched to a gene: 7. The CDR3 runs 15 residues. CDR1 and CDR2 (germline): KGHSH, LQKENI. In DNA form, the CDR3 reads TGTGCCAGCTCACCGAAGCGGGGAGGCGACAATGAGCAGTTCTTC. The encoded protein is CASSPKRGGDNEQFF.

CDR3 region: CASSKTGETQYF. The DNA of the CDR3 is TGTGCCAGCAGTAAGACCGGGGAGACCCAGTACTTC. The gene calls are TRBV27 and TRBJ2-5; the D is unclear. Looked up from germline, CDR1 is MNHEY and CDR2 is SMNVEV (reference sequence). The CDR3 spans 12 residues. The V gene lost 5 bases and the J gene lost 5 bases, with 9 bases spanning the gap.

This clone was counted only a few times. The genes are TRBV7-9 and TRBJ2-7, with 10 positions matching TRBD2. Germline-derived CDR1 and CDR2 are SEHNR and FQNEAQ (reference sequence). After removal of 4 bases from V and 2 bases from J, the junction contained 5 bases not matched to a gene. The CDR3 extends over 15 amino acids. In nucleotides, the CDR3 is TGTGCCAGCAGCTCCTTTCTAGCGGGGGCCTACGAGCAGTACTTC. Translating gives CASSSFLAGAYEQYF. The whole variable domain, filled in from reference TRBV7-9 and TRBJ2-7, reads DTGVSQNPRHKITKRGQNVTFRCDPISEHNRLYWYRQTLGQGPEFLTYFQNEAQLEKSRLLSDRFSAERPKGSFSTLEIQRTEQGDSAMYLCASSSFLAGAYEQYFGPGTRLTVT.

This clone was seen a handful of times. Within the sample, other DNA sequences also encode this same CDR3. The rearrangement uses TRBV30 and TRBJ2-1; TRBD1 matches 7 bases. Trimming at V came to 2 bases and at J to 10 bases, leaving 17 bases not matched to a gene. This CDR3 spans 16 amino acids. Germline CDR1 reads GTSNPN; CDR2 reads SVGIG (reference sequence). CDR3 DNA sequence: TGTGCCTGGAGTAGATTTGGACAGGTTAATGATGGGGAGCAGTTCTTC. Its translation is CAWSRFGQVNDGEQFF.

This clone appeared a few times. The CDR3 here is CASSLTGNRGETQYF. CDR3 nucleotides: TGTGCCAGCAGCTTGACAGGGAATCGGGGAGAGACCCAGTACTTC. V is TRBV5-4 and J is TRBJ2-5; TRBD1 might be the D (6 bases). The CDR3 is 15 residues long. V shed 1 base and J shed 4 bases, with 14 bases lying between them. Germline CDR1 and CDR2: SGHNT and YYREEE (reference sequence).

This clone was seen only a few times. The V and J genes are TRBV7-9 and TRBJ1-1; no clear D. CDR1 is SEHNR and CDR2 is FQNEAQ in the germline V gene (reference sequence). Between the trimmed V and J ends, which lost 4 bases and 1 base, there was a span of 10 bases. The CDR3 is 14 residues long. Written as DNA, the CDR3 is TGTGCCAGCAGCTCACGGGGAGGGAACACTGAAGCTTTCTTT. Translated, it gives CASSSRGGNTEAFF.

The rearrangement uses TRBV14 and TRBJ2-5, with TRBD1 matching 9 bases. Germline V lookup: CDR1 SGHDN, CDR2 FVKESK. CDR3 size: 13 residues. V dropped 4 bases and J dropped 5; count of bases not matched to a gene: 2. The chain's CDR3 is CASSRGQGETQYF. The CDR3 DNA reads as TGTGCCAGCAGCCGCGGACAGGGGGAGACCCAGTACTTC.

This clone was picked up a small number of times. The chain recombines TRBV5-6 with TRBJ2-1; D gene unclear. V lost 1 base, J lost 0 bases, and 11 bases lay in between. The CDR3 consists of 16 residues. Germline CDR1 is SGHDT and CDR2 is YYEEEE. CDR3 sequence reads: CASSLPGLSSYNEQFF. The DNA for the CDR3 is TGTGCCAGCAGCTTGCCAGGTCTAAGCTCCTACAATGAGCAGTTCTTC.

This clone has more than one count but fewer than ten. This chain joins TRBV6-5 and TRBJ2-6; maybe TRBD2 (5 bases). The CDR3 length is 15 residues. V dropped 2 bases and J dropped 4 bases, with 9 bases sitting between them. The germline V gene encodes CDR1 MNHEY and CDR2 SVGAGI. The CDR3 sequence is CASSYTGSGANVLTF. CDR3 sequence (DNA): TGTGCCAGCAGTTACACGGGGTCCGGGGCCAACGTCCTGACTTTC.

This clone came up a few times. The rearrangement links TRBV12-2 to TRBJ2-3; the D call in the table, TRBD1, was not verified against the DNA. TRBV12-2 is marked as a pseudogene. This CDR3 spans 17 amino acids. The CDR3 DNA follows: TGTGCAAGTCGCTTAGAGACAACAGGGCGCCTCACAGATACGCAGTATTTT. It is translated as CASRLETTGRLTDTQYF.

The chain has TRBV19 and TRBJ1-3; D is unclear. There are 10 residues in the CDR3. Looked up from germline, CDR1 is LNHDA and CDR2 is SQIVND (reference sequence). V was pared by 8 bases and J by 7 bases, with 6 bases between. Here the CDR3 DNA reads TGTGCCAGTCTGGGGAACACCATATATTTT. This sequence encodes CASLGNTIYF.

This rearrangement joins TRBV29-1 to TRBJ2-3; D is uncertain. Between the trimmed V and J ends, which lost 8 bases and 4 bases, there was a span of 16 bases. CDR1 SQVTM and CDR2 ANQGSEA come from the germline V gene. The CDR3 is 13 residues long. CDR3: CSQRCERADTQYF. For the CDR3, the DNA is TGCAGCCAAAGGTGCGAAAGGGCAGATACGCAGTATTTT.

This clone was recorded a few times. The genes are TRBV25-1 and TRBJ2-1; possibly TRBD1 for D (5 bases). From germline, CDR1 is MGHDK and CDR2 SYGVNS. The V and J ends lost 1 base and 0 bases respectively, with 7 bases between them. There are 15 residues in the CDR3. CDR3 coding DNA: TGTGCCAGCAGTGAATCGACAGTCTCCTACAATGAGCAGTTCTTC. Encoded protein: CASSESTVSYNEQFF.